This TCR beta chain is drawn from a study of T cell responses to AZD1222 COVID-19 vaccine. Libraries were prepared by immunoSEQ multiplex PCR; TCRdb keeps only in-frame clonotypes and omits some of them. The profile shows 130,000 or so clones, more than 85% of them singletons. With respect to this clone: The antigen remains undetermined.

The germline gives CDR1 SGHDN, CDR2 FVKESK. CDR3 size: 13 residues. V shed 6 bases and J shed 1 base, with 9 bases lying between them. Study-wide results and caveats: Donors, mostly white British, included more females; clonal diversity was possibly underestimated. Reports indicate that nearly half of spike-specific TCRs are directed at unmutated variant regions. Repertoires were collected only later (after the peak T cell response had occurred). Researchers report vaccine-associated CD4 TCRs spanning spike, with dominance at 160-218 and 743-854.

This specimen consisted of peripheral blood, obtained on day 0 of AZD1222 vaccination. The V and J genes are TRBV14 and TRBJ1-1; D remains ambiguous. This sequence was found in an adult in good health. CDR3 protein: CASSLGQNTEAFF. The CDR3, as DNA: TGTGCCAGCAGTCTGGGCCAGAACACTGAAGCTTTCTTT.